The 14 T cell receptor beta chains below all came from one sample that was sequenced in a study of blood T cells in healthy people across ages (dated by TCRdb to about 2015). The method was 5' RACE. TCRdb names Illumina HiSeq 2500 as the instrument used. The second PCR ran for about 7 to 11 cycles and used a J-beta primer mix along with a sample-barcoded 5' primer. TCRdb reanalyzed the raw reads on its own, using fastp at Q25 for trimming and MiXCR for clone calling, and kept in-frame beta chains. Rows with one shared CDR3 protein collapse into an entry with the most common genes and DNA. The sample table contains 780,000 or so distinct CDR3 sequences; only one count was recorded for approximately 55% of them. Jointly, the top ten make up around 41% of the sample. Material for sequencing was blood. The receptors were gathered from an elderly man in good health.

This clonotype has a handful of counts. The chain has TRBV12-3 or TRBV12-4 and TRBJ2-5; D is uncertain. The J call could be wrong; TRBJ2-7 is a better fit for the DNA end. The CDR3 is 13 amino acids. CDR3 sequence reads: CASSQLVSGEQYF. In nucleotides, the CDR3 is TGTGCCAGCAGCCAACTCGTTTCAGGCGAGCAGTACTTC.

V usage is TRBV7-2 and J usage is TRBJ2-3; D remains unclear. This CDR3 comprises 15 residues. Trimming left V 5 bases short and J 14 bases short, with 26 bases between. Germline CDR1 and CDR2: SGHTA and FQGNSA. CDR3 region: CASSHQGREHRYAYF. CDR3 nucleotide sequence: TGTGCCAGCAGCCACCAAGGAAGAGAGCACAGATACGCGTATTTT.

The V gene is TRBV7-2, the J gene TRBJ2-5; the D is unclear. Between the trimmed V and J ends, which lost 1 base and 6 bases, there was a span of 6 bases. This CDR3 has 12 residues. The V gene's germline CDR1 is SGHTA and CDR2 FQGNSA. The CDR3 DNA reads TGTGCCAGCAGCTTAGGACTGAAGACCCAGTACTTC. This gives the protein CASSLGLKTQYF.

The V and J genes are TRBV29-1 and TRBJ2-2, with D possibly matching TRBD1 (5 bases). CDR1 and CDR2 from the germline V gene are SQVTM and ANQGSEA. The CDR3 totals 12 residues. The V gene lost 7 bases and the J gene lost 5 bases, with 11 bases spanning the gap. CDR3 residues: CSGSQVTGELFF. In DNA, the CDR3 is TGCAGCGGCTCACAGGTGACCGGGGAGCTGTTTTTT.

This clonotype was recorded a few times. The rearrangement uses TRBV10-3 and TRBJ1-2; D call uncertain. V dropped 3 bases and J dropped 3 bases, with 8 bases sitting between them. This CDR3 region has 13 residues. Germline V gives CDR1 ENHRY, CDR2 SYGVKD. The CDR3 coding sequence is TGTGCCATCAGTGAAACAAGGGACTATGGCTACACCTTC. Its protein is CAISETRDYGYTF.

This chain connects TRBV7-2 to TRBJ2-3; 8 bases agree with TRBD1. Germline V gives CDR1 SGHTA, CDR2 FQGNSA. The V and J ends lost 4 bases and 14 bases, in that order; junction bases with no gene match: 17. The CDR3 covers 15 residues. In nucleotides, the CDR3 is TGTGCCAGCAGCTCGATGGACAGGGTAATTAGATACGCGTATTTT. It codes for CASSSMDRVIRYAYF.

This chain links TRBV5-1 with TRBJ2-1; 9 bases are a match to TRBD1. This CDR3 is 16 amino acids long. CDR1 and CDR2 (germline): SGHRS, YFSETQ. V lost 3 bases to trimming and J lost 3 bases; unmatched junction nucleotides: 7. The CDR3 region has the DNA TGCGCCAGCAGCTCAGGGGACAGGGCAAACTACAATGAGCAGTTCTTC. It specifies CASSSGDRANYNEQFF.

This clonotype was seen only a few times. The chain joins TRBV2 to TRBJ1-2; 10 positions match TRBD1. V was clipped by 6 bases and J by 3 bases; unmatched bases: 1. The CDR3 runs to 13 residues. Germline V gene lookup returns CDR1 SNHLY and CDR2 FYNNEI. The CDR3 DNA reads as TGTGCCAGCAGGGGGACAGGGGACTATGGCTACACCTTC. Protein product: CASRGTGDYGYTF.

J is TRBJ2-5 and V is TRBV20-1; no clear D. The J call may be incorrect, as the DNA end agrees better with TRBJ2-7. The length of the CDR3 is 13 residues. Germline V gene data show CDR1 as DFQATT and CDR2 as SNEGSKA (reference sequence). CDR3 protein: CSAVGYSAGEQYF. CDR3 in DNA: TGCAGTGCTGTCGGGTACTCCGCTGGCGAGCAGTACTTC.

This clonotype has more than one count but fewer than ten. This chain uses TRBV29-1 with TRBJ2-7; 7 positions match TRBD1. Per the germline V gene, CDR1 is SQVTM and CDR2 is ANQGSEA. The CDR3 runs 13 residues. V shed 6 bases and J 2 bases; nucleotides not matched to a gene: 7. The CDR3 protein is CSVTGQGAYEQYF. The CDR3 nucleotides are TGCAGCGTAACGGGGCAGGGGGCCTACGAGCAGTACTTC.

This clonotype was observed a few times. CDR3 sequence: CASSWQASNEQFF. CDR3 bases: TGTGCCAGCAGTTGGCAGGCTAGCAATGAGCAGTTCTTC. The V and J genes are TRBV6-6 and TRBJ2-1; D gene ambiguous. Trimming took 4 bases from V and 6 from J, leaving 10 bases between them. This CDR3 contains 13 residues. The germline CDR1 and CDR2 sequences are MNHNY and SVGAGI (reference sequence).

This chain connects TRBV11-2 to TRBJ1-2, with D tentatively TRBD1 (5 bases). The CDR3 contains 17 residues. The V and J ends lost 2 bases and 0 bases respectively, with 16 bases between them. Germline CDR1 and CDR2: SGHAT and FQNNGV. CDR3: CASSLFFQDISNYGYTF. CDR3 nucleotide sequence: TGTGCCAGCAGCTTATTCTTCCAGGACATCTCTAACTATGGCTACACCTTC.

The V call is TRBV5-1, the J call TRBJ1-5, with 10 bases fitting TRBD1. The CDR3 has 17 residues. Germline lookup yields CDR1 SGHRS and CDR2 YFSETQ. The ends lost 5 bases at V and 0 bases at J; junction bases unmatched: 8. The DNA of the CDR3 is TGCGCCAGCAGGCCCGGGACAGGGGCTCTTAGCAATCAGCCCCAGCATTTT. As protein: CASRPGTGALSNQPQHF.

The genes are TRBV18 and TRBJ1-2, with D uncertain. Germline CDR1 KGHSH, CDR2 LQKENI. The CDR3 has 15 amino acids. Trimming stripped 4 bases from V and 0 bases from J, with 12 bases between. The CDR3 is CASSQRTGSNYGYTF. CDR3 DNA sequence: TGTGCCAGCTCACAGCGGACGGGCTCTAACTATGGCTACACCTTC.